One sample yielded the 6 T cell receptor beta chains listed below, sequenced in a study of CXCR3-negative and CXCR3-positive naive CD8 T cells. 5' RACE that incorporated UMI labels was used to prepare the TRB cDNA libraries. TCRdb re-called the 5' RACE reads and catalogs CDR3 proteins one per entry, DNA excluded. This sample's table reports about 60,000 distinct CDR3 sequences. These receptors' targets are unknown. Study-wide results and caveats: The TRB CDR3s that CXCR3-positive naive cells carried were more hydrophobic than those of CXCR3-negative naive cells.

Material for sequencing was naive CXCR3+ CD8+ T cells from blood. Subset described: CD45RO-CCR7+CD27+CD95- naive CD8+ T cells expressing CXCR3 (TNR3+). The receptors stem from a human donor in good health. Some clones in this sample may be carry-over from other donors' samples.

The V and J genes are TRBV29-1 and TRBJ2-1; TCRdb's D call of TRBD1 is untestable without DNA. In germline, CDR1 is SQVTM, CDR2 ANQGSEA. The CDR3 is 14 amino acids. CDR3 sequence: CSVSTGGFSNEQLF.

The V gene is TRBV24-1, the J gene TRBJ2-1; lacking DNA, the TRBD2 call made by TCRdb goes unchecked. CDR1 and CDR2 from the germline V gene are KGHDR and SFDVKD. This CDR3 region has 15 residues. This CDR3 reads CATSDLEGEANEQFF.

This rearrangement joins TRBV5-1 to TRBJ2-1; TCRdb indicates TRBD2, and absent DNA this call remains unverified. In germline, CDR1 is SGHRS, CDR2 YFSETQ. The CDR3 extends over 16 amino acids. The CDR3 spells CASSEKESGAYNEQFF. Looking up the rest from reference TRBV5-1 and TRBJ2-1 gives the full variable domain: KAGVTQTPRYLIKTRGQQVTLSCSPISGHRSVSWYQQTPGQGLQFLFEYFSETQRNKGNFPGRFSGRQFSNSRSEMNVSTLELGDSALYLCASSEKESGAYNEQFFGPGTRLTVL.

This sequence joins TRBV14 and TRBJ2-7. The germline gives CDR1 SGHDN, CDR2 FVKESK. The CDR3 spans 15 residues. The CDR3 sequence: CASSQDLGSVGEQYF.

This clonotype is classed as medium-sized (0.01 to 0.1%) by frequency. This sequence joins TRBV7-6 and TRBJ2-1; there is no DNA to check the TCRdb D call of TRBD2. Germline CDR1 is SGHVS and CDR2 is FNYEAQ. The CDR3 is made up of 18 amino acids. CDR3 sequence: CASSLSFGGATPANEQFF.

The rearrangement joins TRBV19 to TRBJ1-5. Germline loops: CDR1 LNHDA, CDR2 SQIVND (reference sequence). The CDR3 is 12 amino acids. CDR3 sequence: CASSMALQPQHF.